The 14 T cell receptor beta chains presented below share a single source sample, sequenced in a study of T cell changes during pregnancy in multiple sclerosis. Sequencing was performed with immunoSEQ multiplex PCR; in TCRdb, only in-frame clones are kept and a portion is missing. The sample contains some 48,000 clones, about 93% of which appear only once. Sequenced here: CD4+ T cells from peripheral blood mononuclear cells, sampled after pregnancy. These receptors came from a female donor in good health, enrolled as a control in a pregnancy study.

The genes are TRBV13 and TRBJ2-3; 11 positions agree with TRBD2. The ends lost 2 bases at V and 3 bases at J; junction bases unmatched: 4. Germline CDR1 is PRHDT and CDR2 is FYEKMQ (reference sequence). The CDR3 is 16 residues long. The CDR3 DNA sequence: TGTGCCAGCAGCTTAAGGACTAGCGGGTGGACAGATACGCAGTATTTT. Translated: CASSLRTSGWTDTQYF.

This chain connects TRBV5-1 to TRBJ2-1, with 8 bases aligning to TRBD1. CDR3 length: 15 residues. The V and J ends lost 4 bases and 0 bases, in that order; junction bases with no gene match: 3. CDR1 is SGHRS and CDR2 is YFSETQ in the germline V gene. The CDR3 loop reads CASSRTGSSYNEQFF. The CDR3 DNA follows: TGCGCCAGCAGCCGGACAGGGAGCTCCTACAATGAGCAGTTCTTC.

The chain couples TRBV6-5 to TRBJ2-5, with D tentatively TRBD2 (5 bases). The CDR3 runs 15 residues. V lost 4 bases, J lost 1 base, and 13 bases lay in between. Looked up from germline, CDR1 is MNHEY and CDR2 is SVGAGI. The CDR3 nucleotides are TGTGCCAGCAGTTCGCCCACTAGTCCCCAAGAGACCCAGTACTTC. As protein: CASSSPTSPQETQYF.

V usage is TRBV6-5 and J usage is TRBJ1-4, with 8 positions matching TRBD1. V gave up 2 bases and J gave up 0 bases; unmatched junction bases: 2. Germline V gene data show CDR1 as MNHEY and CDR2 as SVGAGI. This CDR3 is built from 16 residues. CDR3 in amino acids: CASSYRTGTTNEKLFF. The CDR3 region has the DNA TGTGCCAGCAGTTACAGGACAGGGACAACTAATGAAAAACTGTTTTTT.

J is TRBJ1-6 and V is TRBV19, with D possibly matching TRBD1 (5 bases). Trimming took 4 bases from V and 7 from J, leaving 11 bases between them. The germline CDR1 and CDR2 sequences are LNHDA and SQIVND (reference sequence). The CDR3 runs to 14 residues. The CDR3 loop reads CASSKRGLNSPLHF. As DNA, the CDR3 is TGTGCCAGTAGTAAGCGGGGGTTGAATTCACCCCTCCACTTT.

The chain links TRBV5-1 to TRBJ2-1; TRBD1 matches 9 bases. Germline V gene lookup returns CDR1 SGHRS and CDR2 YFSETQ. The CDR3 has 14 amino acids. V trimming: 3 bases; J trimming: 9 bases; junction bases outside the gene matches: 7. The CDR3 here is CASSSQGAKGEQFF. The CDR3, as DNA: TGCGCCAGCAGCTCACAGGGGGCCAAGGGTGAGCAGTTCTTC.

V and J are TRBV5-1 and TRBJ2-7; D is perhaps TRBD1 (5 bases). Per the germline V gene, CDR1 is SGHRS and CDR2 is YFSETQ. V was trimmed by 1 base and J by 2 bases, leaving 10 bases between them. The CDR3 has 14 amino acids. The DNA for the CDR3 is TGCGCCAGCAGCTTGAAGGGGCCTCCCTACGAGCAGTACTTC. Its translation: CASSLKGPPYEQYF.

The CDR3 sequence: CASMVGGYEQYF. CDR3 in DNA: TGTGCCAGCATGGTGGGAGGGTACGAGCAGTACTTC. This sequence joins TRBV25-1 and TRBJ2-5; TRBD2 matches at 7 bases. The DNA end lines up better with TRBJ2-7; the J call may be wrong. The CDR3 runs to 12 residues. Looked up from germline, CDR1 is MGHDK and CDR2 is SYGVNS.

The V call is TRBV12-5, the J call TRBJ2-7; D may be TRBD1 (6 bases). Trimming removed 8 bases from V and 0 bases from J, with 11 bases in between. Germline CDR1 LGHNT, CDR2 FRNRAP. The CDR3 runs to 13 residues. In DNA form, the CDR3 reads TGTGCTAGTCTTTCGGACAGCTCCTACGAGCAGTACTTC. It codes for CASLSDSSYEQYF. Full variable domain (rest looked up from reference TRBV12-5 and TRBJ2-7): DARVTQTPRHKVTEMGQEVTMRCQPILGHNTVFWYRQTMMQGLELLAYFRNRAPLDDSGMPKDRFSAEMPDATLATLKIQPSEPRDSAVYFCASLSDSSYEQYFGPGTRLTVT.

The gene calls are TRBV7-8 and TRBJ1-1; 9 positions match TRBD1. Germline V gene lookup returns CDR1 SGHVS and CDR2 FQNEAQ. This CDR3 spans 14 amino acids. Germline trimming cut 4 bases from V and 4 bases from J; bases unmatched to any gene: 4. The CDR3 loop reads CASSYPGQGTEAFF. The CDR3 nucleotides read TGTGCCAGCAGCTATCCGGGACAGGGCACTGAAGCTTTCTTT.

This sequence joins TRBV28 and TRBJ2-7, with a tentative D call TRBD1 (7 bases). The CDR3 covers 11 residues. Trimming shortened V by 9 bases and J by 3 bases, and 9 bases separated the two germline ends. Germline loops: CDR1 MDHEN, CDR2 SYDVKM. The CDR3: CASQGGYEQYF. The CDR3 DNA is TGTGCCAGTCAGGGGGGCTACGAGCAGTACTTC.

CDR3 region: CASSIGFLAGLDTQYF. The CDR3 nucleotides read TGTGCCAGTAGTATAGGGTTCCTAGCGGGACTAGATACGCAGTATTTT. The chain recombines TRBV19 with TRBJ2-3, with 9 bases lining up with TRBD2. Germline-derived CDR1 and CDR2 are LNHDA and SQIVND (reference sequence). CDR3 size: 16 residues. Trimming took 1 base from V and 5 from J; bases not matched to a gene: 7.

The chain employs TRBV6-6 and TRBJ2-7, with 11 bases aligning to TRBD2. Unmatched junction bases numbered 6, after V lost 2 bases and J lost 6 bases. CDR1 is MNHNY, CDR2 SVGAGI, per germline (reference sequence). CDR3 size: 15 residues. CDR3 sequence: CASSYALAGEPEQYF. CDR3 DNA: TGTGCCAGCAGTTACGCACTAGCGGGGGAACCCGAGCAGTACTTC.

The genes are TRBV9 and TRBJ2-3; TRBD2 matches at 8 bases. This CDR3 has 16 residues. The ends lost 0 bases at V and 4 bases at J; junction bases unmatched: 7. Germline loops: CDR1 SGDLS, CDR2 YYNGEE. CDR3 protein: CASSVAVSGTSDTQYF. The CDR3 DNA reads TGTGCCAGCAGCGTAGCGGTTAGCGGGACCTCAGATACGCAGTATTTT. The full variable domain, completed using reference TRBV9 and TRBJ2-3, is DSGVTQTPKHLITATGQRVTLRCSPRSGDLSVYWYQQSLDQGLQFLIQYYNGEERAKGNILERFSAQQFPDLHSELNLSSLELGDSALYFCASSVAVSGTSDTQYFGPGTRLTVL.